This T cell receptor (beta chain) was sequenced for a study of cytomegalovirus exposure and HLA in healthy donors. General study findings and limits: The study flagged approximately 180 TCR beta chains as cytomegalovirus-associated. Confirmation in vitro established that a few CMV-associated chains were specific for CMV antigens.

On this clone: Its specificity is not known.

Separate from the 666-subject first cohort was the roughly 130-subject validation cohort, to which the donors belonged. CDR3 size: 15 residues. CDR1 is SGHVS, CDR2 FQNEAQ, per germline. V gave up 5 bases and J gave up 3 bases; unmatched junction bases: 5. Profiled with immunoSEQ multiplex PCR; TCRdb holds only in-frame clones, not every one. The data hold 150,000 to 200,000 clones, with just under 85% observed a single time. The sequencing sample was made of PBMCs. The rearrangement uses TRBV7-8 and TRBJ2-2; the match to TRBD2 covers 8 bases. The source is a man aged 25 to 40 in good health and CMV-seropositive. The CDR3 DNA follows: TGTGCCAGCAGCGAGACTAGCGCCTACACCGGGGAGCTGTTTTTT. Translating gives CASSETSAYTGELFF.